This T cell receptor beta chain was captured in a study of response to subunit inactivated influenza vaccine. Regarding the study as a whole: Authors suggested each seasonal flu vaccination may recruit only limited numbers of new T cells.

MiXCR, applied by TCRdb to the RT-PCR reads, yields one record per CDR3 protein. The sample has roughly 650,000 distinct CDR3 sequences; more than 15% are singletons. V lost 2 bases, J lost 4 bases, and 13 bases lay in between. This CDR3 has 15 amino acids. Germline CDR1 and CDR2: SGHTA and FQGTGA. As for this clonotype: The antigen is unknown.

The source is a man aged 50-59 years who received an inactivated influenza vaccine. The V and J genes are TRBV7-3 and TRBJ2-3; TRBD2 might be the D (5 bases). The material was PBMCs from blood, obtained 12 days after vaccination. CDR3 loop: CASSLAGSAPDTQYF. CDR3 sequence (DNA): TGTGCCAGCAGCTTAGCGGGTTCGGCTCCAGATACGCAGTATTTT.